The T cell receptor beta chain under discussion was sequenced for a study of memory B cells and T cells in multiple sclerosis. Broader study findings: Shared clonotype counts depended on differing compartment clone-set sizes and were normalized.

Germline-derived CDR1 and CDR2 are SGHRS and YFSETQ. V trimming: 5 bases; J trimming: 6 bases; junction bases outside the gene matches: 9. The CDR3 runs to 16 residues. Separate sequencing covered autoproliferating (CFSE-dim) and non-proliferating (CFSE-high) T cells from stimulus-free culture. Pooled replicate wells came from 5x10^7 CFSE-labeled PBMCs cultured around seven days without stimulus. CFSE at 0.5 uM labeled the PBMCs, which were then cultured unstimulated. For this clone: No antigen is known for it.

The protocol was immunoSEQ multiplex PCR, while the TCRdb copy is restricted to in-frame clones and leaves out a portion. Among 10,000 to 15,000 clones, approximately 85% were seen once, and the ten largest hold about 2.8%. The chain employs TRBV5-1 and TRBJ1-6; TRBD1 aligns across 9 bases. This TCR was recovered from a human donor with multiple sclerosis. The sequenced sample consisted of PBMCs from blood kept in culture. In DNA form, the CDR3 reads TGCGCCAGCAGGCCGGACAGGGGAGCAACTAATTCACCCCTCCACTTT. Its protein product is CASRPDRGATNSPLHF.